This entry lists 10 T cell receptor beta chains sequenced from one sample in a study of blood T cells in healthy people across ages. Sample-barcoded 5' priming and a J-beta primer mix drove a second PCR of 7 to 11 cycles. From the 5' RACE reads, TCRdb called clonotypes with MiXCR, one entry per CDR3 protein. This table has hundreds of thousands of distinct CDR3 sequences, around 30% appearing once. Sequences were obtained from blood. The source of these receptors is a woman older than 75 in good health.

This clonotype was counted only a few times. This may stem from a read error, because a much larger clone lies one nucleotide away. This chain connects TRBV27 to TRBJ2-6; the D is unclear. The CDR3 sequence is 15 residues long. Trimming removed 8 bases from V and 0 bases from J, with 11 bases in between. Germline V gene lookup returns CDR1 MNHEY and CDR2 SMNVEV (reference sequence). The CDR3 sequence: CASRAFISGANVLTF. The CDR3 DNA is TGTGCCAGCCGCGCATTTATCTCTGGGGCCAACGTCCTGACTTTC.

On this clonotype itself: This may come from a read error, since a much larger clone is one base off. The chain combines TRBV6-6 with TRBJ1-6, with TRBD1 matching over 9 bases. The CDR3 has 16 amino acids. Per the germline V gene, CDR1 is MNHNY and CDR2 is SVGAGI (reference sequence). The CDR3 bases are TGTGCCAGCCGTTACCGACAGGGGGACTATAATTCACCCCTCCACTTT. Encoded protein: CASRYRQGDYNSPLHF.

The chain uses TRBV7-8 and TRBJ2-5, with 10 bases matching TRBD2. Losses at the gene ends were 5 bases for V and 11 bases for J; bases not matched to a gene: 14. This CDR3 contains 15 residues. Germline V gives CDR1 SGHVS, CDR2 FQNEAQ. This chain's CDR3 is CASSVSTSGVGEQYF. The CDR3 nucleotides read TGTGCCAGCAGCGTAAGCACTAGCGGGGTCGGTGAGCAGTACTTC.

Points on this clonotype: This may arise from a read error, as a much more abundant clone is one base away. V usage is TRBV11-2 and J usage is TRBJ2-5; unclear D gene. The V and J ends lost 5 bases and 4 bases respectively, with 14 bases between them. The CDR3 consists of 14 residues. Per the germline V gene, CDR1 is SGHAT and CDR2 is FQNNGV. In DNA form, the CDR3 reads TGTGCCAGCAGCCCCGGACGGACCCTAGAGACCCAGTACTTC. Its protein product is CASSPGRTLETQYF.

The gene calls are TRBV29-1 and TRBJ2-1; D ambiguous. The CDR3 sequence is 14 residues long. Deletions cut 3 bases from V and 0 bases from J, with 9 bases between. Germline lookup yields CDR1 SQVTM and CDR2 ANQGSEA. The CDR3 DNA is TGCAGCGTTGAGAATCTTAGCTCCTACAATGAGCAGTTCTTC. Protein sequence: CSVENLSSYNEQFF.

The chain couples TRBV27 to TRBJ2-1; 13 bases map to TRBD2. The end of the DNA is better explained by TRBJ2-7, so the J call may be wrong. CDR3 length: 18 residues. CDR1 MNHEY and CDR2 SMNVEV come from the germline V gene (reference sequence). The CDR3 DNA follows: TGTGCCAGCAGTCTCCTGACTAGCGGGGGGTGGTCCTACAATGAGCAGTACTTC. It translates to CASSLLTSGGWSYNEQYF.

This clonotype appeared many times. The chain carries TRBV6-6 and TRBJ2-1; 7 bases match TRBD1. The V gene end was trimmed by 4 bases and the J gene end by 13 bases; junction bases not matched to a gene: 13. This CDR3 is built from 14 residues. Per germline, CDR1 MNHNY and CDR2 SVGAGI (reference sequence). CDR3 bases: TGTGCCAGCAGTTCCGAGGGACAGTGGGGGCAACAGTTCTTC. Its protein product is CASSSEGQWGQQFF.

A few counts support this clonotype. The rearrangement uses TRBV12-3 or TRBV12-4 and TRBJ2-2, with D perhaps given as TRBD1 or TRBD2 (6 bases each). This CDR3 region has 14 residues. V dropped 7 bases and J dropped 7 bases, with 16 bases sitting between them. The chain's CDR3 is CASTLGGGVGELFF. The CDR3 coding sequence is TGTGCCAGCACCTTAGGAGGGGGTGTCGGGGAGCTGTTTTTT.

As for this clonotype: A read error may be the cause here, since a much bigger clone is one base away. In nucleotides, the CDR3 is TGTGCCACCAGCGCCCACCTTGACGGGGGCCCGAACAATGAGCAGTTCTTC. It codes for CATSAHLDGGPNNEQFF. The chain uses TRBV24-1 and TRBJ2-1; the D call may be TRBD1 or TRBD2 (6 bases each). CDR1 is KGHDR and CDR2 is SFDVKD in the germline V gene. V was shortened by 7 bases and J by 5 bases, with 23 bases between the two germline ends. CDR3 length: 17 residues.

This chain links TRBV7-2 with TRBJ1-2; TRBD1 matches 9 bases. Germline V gene sequence: CDR1 SGHTA, CDR2 FQGNSA. The CDR3 contains 16 residues. J was trimmed by 4 bases and V by 1 base; bases with no gene match: 7. The CDR3 sequence is CASSLDRGQGVYGYTF. The CDR3 nucleotides are TGTGCCAGCAGCTTAGATAGGGGACAGGGCGTCTATGGCTACACCTTC.